The present T cell receptor beta chain was sequenced within a study of post-analysis software for immune sequencing data. Study-level information: Patients had relapsing-remitting, secondary progressive or progressive-relapsing multiple sclerosis; some lacked subtype.

Germline lookup yields CDR1 MDHEN and CDR2 SYDVKM. Trimming removed 3 bases at V and 9 bases at J, with 15 bases between. The CDR3 spans 14 residues. Findings and caveats of the study: Patients had higher frequencies than controls of five or six TRBV segments, including TRBV5-6, TRBV5-1 and TRBV20-1.

The TCR beta cDNA libraries contained unique molecular identifiers. A single record per CDR3 protein comes from TCRdb applying MiXCR to the PCR reads. The sample carries a few hundred thousand distinct CDR3 sequences, 30% to 40% recorded once. A remark on this clonotype: Its cognate antigen is unknown.

This clonotype was sampled from a girl under 18 with multiple sclerosis. Material for sequencing was blood. The chain couples TRBV28 to TRBJ2-1; possibly TRBD2 for D (6 bases). The CDR3 is CASSFPGRRGEQFF. In DNA form, the CDR3 reads TGTGCCAGCAGTTTTCCCGGACGGAGGGGTGAGCAGTTCTTC.